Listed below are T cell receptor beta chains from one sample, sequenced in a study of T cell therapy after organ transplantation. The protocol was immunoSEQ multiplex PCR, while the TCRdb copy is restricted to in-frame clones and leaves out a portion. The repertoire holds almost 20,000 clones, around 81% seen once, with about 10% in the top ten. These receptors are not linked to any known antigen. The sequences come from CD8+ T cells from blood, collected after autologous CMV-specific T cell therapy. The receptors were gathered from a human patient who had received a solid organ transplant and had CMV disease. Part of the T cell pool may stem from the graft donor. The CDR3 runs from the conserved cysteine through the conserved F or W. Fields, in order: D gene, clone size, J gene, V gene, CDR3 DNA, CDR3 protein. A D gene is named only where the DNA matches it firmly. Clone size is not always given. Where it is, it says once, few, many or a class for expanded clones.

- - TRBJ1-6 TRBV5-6 TGTGCCAGCAGTTCCCGTCGGGGGTTCGGTGCACCCCTCCACTTT CASSSRRGFGAPLHF
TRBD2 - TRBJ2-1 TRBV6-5 TGTGCCAGCAGCCGGGGACTAGCCGGCGATGAGCAGTTCTTC CASSRGLAGDEQFF
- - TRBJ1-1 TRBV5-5 TGTGCCAGCAGCTTGGACGGTTATAACACTGAAGCTTTCTTT CASSLDGYNTEAFF
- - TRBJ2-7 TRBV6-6 TGTGCCAGCAGTTACGGGTTTGGGGCGTTGGGTGAGCAGTACTTC CASSYGFGALGEQYF
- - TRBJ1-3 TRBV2 TGTGCCAGCAGCGATATTAATGGGAACACCATATATTTT CASSDINGNTIYF
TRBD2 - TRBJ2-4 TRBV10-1 TGCGCCAGCAGTGAGACTAGCGGGAGAAGGTACATTCAGTACTTC CASSETSGRRYIQYF
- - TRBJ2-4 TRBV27 TGTGCCAGCAGTTTCCACGGGGCCTTCAAAAACATTCAGTACTTC CASSFHGAFKNIQYF
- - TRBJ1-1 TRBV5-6 TGTGCCAGCAGTCCCCTTTCGGGGGCTGGGAACACTGAAGCTTTCTTT CASSPLSGAGNTEAFF
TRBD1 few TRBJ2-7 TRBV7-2 TGTGCCAGCAGCTGGGGACAGGGCCCACTCTACGAGCAGTACTTC CASSWGQGPLYEQYF
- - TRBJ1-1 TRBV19 TGTGCCAGTAGTATAGATCGGGGATTGACTGAAGCTTTCTTT CASSIDRGLTEAFF
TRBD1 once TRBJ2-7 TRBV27 TGTGCCAGCAGTTTATCCTCGGGGACAGGGACTTACGAGCAGTACTTC CASSLSSGTGTYEQYF
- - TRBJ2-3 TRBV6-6 TGTGCCAGCAGATCCCTAAGGACTACAGATACGCAGTATTTT CASRSLRTTDTQYF
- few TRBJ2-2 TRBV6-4 TGTGCCAGCAGCAGGGGAACTAGCGAGCCAGGGGAGCTGTTTTTT CASSRGTSEPGELFF
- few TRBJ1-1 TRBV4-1 TGCGCCAGCAGCCAAGATTGGGAAAACACTGAAGCTTTCTTT CASSQDWENTEAFF
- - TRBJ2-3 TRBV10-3 TGTGCCATCAGGGCGTCAGGGACAACAGATACGCAGTATTTT CAIRASGTTDTQYF
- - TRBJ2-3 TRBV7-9 TGTGCCAGCAGCTTAGAACGGCTAGCGCCAGATACGCAGTATTTT CASSLERLAPDTQYF
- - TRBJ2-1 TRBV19 TGTGCCAGTAGTTCCGACAGGCTGAATGAGCAGTTCTTC CASSSDRLNEQFF
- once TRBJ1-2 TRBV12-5 TGTGCTAGTGGACCCACAGGATACTATGGCTACACCTTC CASGPTGYYGYTF
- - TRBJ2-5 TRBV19 TGTGCCAGTAGTATTTTGAATAGCGAAGAGACCCAGTACTTC CASSILNSEETQYF
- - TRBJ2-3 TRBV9 TGTGCCAGCAGCGTAGAAGGGACTCCCCGCACAGATACGCAGTATTTT CASSVEGTPRTDTQYF
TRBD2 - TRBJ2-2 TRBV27 TGTGCCAGCAGTTTATCACCTAGCGGGGGGGCTGTCACCGGGGAGCTGTTTTTT CASSLSPSGGAVTGELFF
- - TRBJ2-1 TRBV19 TGTGCCAGTAGTATTAGGAACTCCTACAATGAGCAGTTCTTC CASSIRNSYNEQFF
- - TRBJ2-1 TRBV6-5 TGTGCCAGCAGTTACCCTGAGCAGTTCTTC CASSYPEQFF
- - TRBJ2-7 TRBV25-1 TGTGCCAGCAGTGAATTGGGCAGCTCCTACGAGCAGTACTTC CASSELGSSYEQYF
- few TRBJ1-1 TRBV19 TGTGCCAGTAGTATTGGGGTGAACCTGAACACTGAAGCTTTCTTT CASSIGVNLNTEAFF
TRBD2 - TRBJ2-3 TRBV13 TGTGCCAGCAGCCCAAGCGGGAGGGTCGCAGATACGCAGTATTTT CASSPSGRVADTQYF
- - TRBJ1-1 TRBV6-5 TGTGCCAGCAGTTACACGACAGGTTTAAATACTGAAGCTTTCTTT CASSYTTGLNTEAFF
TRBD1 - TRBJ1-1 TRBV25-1 TGTGCCAGCAGTGTGGGAGGGGGCATGGAAGCTTTCTTT CASSVGGGMEAFF
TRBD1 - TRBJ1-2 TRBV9 TGTGCCAGCAGCGTAACGACTAACAGGGGCGGGGGCTACACCTTC CASSVTTNRGGGYTF
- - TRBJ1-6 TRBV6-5 TGTGCCAGCAGCTTCATCAGCTCCTATAATTCACCCCTCCACTTT CASSFISSYNSPLHF
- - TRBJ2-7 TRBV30 TGTGCCTGGAGTTCGCTTCCCGGGTCGTCCTACGAGCAGTACTTC CAWSSLPGSSYEQYF
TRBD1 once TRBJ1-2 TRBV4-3 TGCGCCAGCAGCCAAGATATGGGGACAGGGTACAGCTATGGCTACACCTTC CASSQDMGTGYSYGYTF
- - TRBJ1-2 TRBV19 TGTGCCAGTAGTATAAACAGCCACACCGGGCTACAGGACTATGGCTACACCTTC CASSINSHTGLQDYGYTF
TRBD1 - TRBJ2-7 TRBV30 TGTGCCTGGAGTGTACGGGACAGGTCATACGAGCAGTACTTC CAWSVRDRSYEQYF
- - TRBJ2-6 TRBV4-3 TGCGCCAGCAGCCAAAACAGACGGGTCTCTGGGGCCAACGTCCTGACTTTC CASSQNRRVSGANVLTF
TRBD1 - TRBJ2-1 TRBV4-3 TGCGCCAGCAGCCAGGGGACAGGGGGTCTGGTTGGGGATGAGCAGTTCTTC CASSQGTGGLVGDEQFF
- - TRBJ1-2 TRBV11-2 TGTGCCAGCAGCCGCCTTGGGGGGATCTTCGGCTACACCTTC CASSRLGGIFGYTF
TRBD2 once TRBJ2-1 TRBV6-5 TGTGCCAGCAGTTACATCCAGCGGGGGGTGAACAATGAGCAGTTCTTC CASSYIQRGVNNEQFF
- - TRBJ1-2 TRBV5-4 TGTGCCAGCAGCTCGATAGCAGCGTCAGCAAACTATGGCTACACCTTC CASSSIAASANYGYTF
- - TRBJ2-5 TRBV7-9 TGTGCCAGCAGCTTTGGGGGAGTCCCACAAGAGACCCAGTACTTC CASSFGGVPQETQYF
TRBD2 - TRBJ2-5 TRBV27 TGTGCCAGCAGTTTGACCAGCGGGGCCCAAGAGACCCAGTACTTC CASSLTSGAQETQYF
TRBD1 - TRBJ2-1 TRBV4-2 TGTGCCAGCAGCCAACTGCGCTCCGGGACAGGGGCTTATGAGCAGTTCTTC CASSQLRSGTGAYEQFF
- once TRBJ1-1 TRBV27 TGTGCCAGCAGTTGGGTCGGGGGGGGCACTGAAGCTTTCTTT CASSWVGGGTEAFF
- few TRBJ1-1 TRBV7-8 TGTGCCAGCAGCTGGACAGTAAACACTGAAGCTTTCTTT CASSWTVNTEAFF
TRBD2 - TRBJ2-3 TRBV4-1 TGCGCCAGCAGCCGGCGCCCGGGACTAGCGGGGGACCACACAGATACGCAGTATTTT CASSRRPGLAGDHTDTQYF
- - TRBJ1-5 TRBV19 TGTGCCAGTACAATAATGGAGGGTCATCAGCCCCAGCATTTT CASTIMEGHQPQHF
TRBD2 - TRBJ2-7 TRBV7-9 TGTGCCAGCAGCCCAGGGGGACTAGCGGCGTTCGACGAGCAGTACTTC CASSPGGLAAFDEQYF
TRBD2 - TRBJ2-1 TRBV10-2 TGCGCCACCACACTAGCGGGCACATCCAATGAGCAGTTCTTC CATTLAGTSNEQFF
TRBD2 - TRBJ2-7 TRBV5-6 TGTGCCAGCATATTCGGGACTAGCGGGAACGAGCAGTACTTC CASIFGTSGNEQYF
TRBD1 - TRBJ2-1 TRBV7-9 TGTGCCAGCAGCGACCGGGACAGGTACAATGAGCAGTTCTTC CASSDRDRYNEQFF
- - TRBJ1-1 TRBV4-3 TGCGCCAGCAGCCAAGATGGGGACGTGGGCACTGAAGCTTTCTTT CASSQDGDVGTEAFF
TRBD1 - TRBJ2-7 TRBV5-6 TGTGCCAGCAGCTTGGGCCAGGGGGTCTACGAGCAGTACTTC CASSLGQGVYEQYF
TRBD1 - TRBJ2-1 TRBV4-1 TGCGCCAGCAGCCACGGACAGGTGAATGAGCAGTTCTTC CASSHGQVNEQFF
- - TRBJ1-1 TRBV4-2 TGTGCCAGCAGCCAAGATGGTGGGGTGACAGCTTTCTTT CASSQDGGVTAFF
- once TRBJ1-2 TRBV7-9 TGTGCCAGCAGCTTAGCGGGAGGGTTAGTAGCAGGAGAGATCGGCTACACCTTC CASSLAGGLVAGEIGYTF
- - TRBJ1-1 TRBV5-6 TGTGCCAGCAGCTTTTCTTCGAAAGAAGCTTTCTTT CASSFSSKEAFF
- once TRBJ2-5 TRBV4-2 TGTGCCAGCAGCCAAGGATCCCAAGAGACCCAGTACTTC CASSQGSQETQYF
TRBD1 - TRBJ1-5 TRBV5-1 TGCGCCAGCAGCCGGGGACAGGGGGCCGGTCAGCCCCAGCATTTT CASSRGQGAGQPQHF
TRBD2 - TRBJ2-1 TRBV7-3 TGTGCCAGCAGCTTAGGGGTAGCGGGGTCCCCTGGGTACAATGAGCAGTTCTTC CASSLGVAGSPGYNEQFF